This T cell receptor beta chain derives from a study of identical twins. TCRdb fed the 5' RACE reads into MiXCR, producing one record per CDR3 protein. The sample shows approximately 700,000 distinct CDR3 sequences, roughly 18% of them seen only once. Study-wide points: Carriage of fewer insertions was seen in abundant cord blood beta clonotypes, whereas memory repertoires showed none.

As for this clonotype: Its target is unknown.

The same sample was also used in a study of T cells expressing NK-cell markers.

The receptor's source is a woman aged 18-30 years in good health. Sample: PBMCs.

The CDR3 DNA reads as TGTGCCAGCCGCCTACTAGCGAAGAACACCGGGGAGCTGTTTTTT. It translates to CASRLLAKNTGELFF. The gene calls are TRBV6-1 and TRBJ2-2, with 7 bases lining up with TRBD2. The trim removed 8 bases at V and 1 base at J, leaving 7 bases unmatched. This CDR3 has 15 residues. Germline V gives CDR1 MNHNS, CDR2 SASEGT.